These 13 T cell receptor beta chains originate from one sample sequenced in a study of spatial heterogeneity in lung cancer. Using its own MiXCR run on the 5' RACE reads, TCRdb lists one record per CDR3 protein. The repertoire holds some 120,000 distinct CDR3 sequences, with roughly an eighth as singletons. Noted time point: blood at routine non-recurrence follow-up after resection. Tumor, nontumor lung or frozen PBMC supplied whole RNA that was sequenced unsorted. The starting material was PBMCs, obtained at follow-up. The receptor set was obtained from a male donor with early-stage non-small cell lung cancer.

This sequence joins TRBV24-1 and TRBJ2-5, with 11 nucleotides matching TRBD1. The V and J ends lost 4 bases and 1 base, in that order; junction bases with no gene match: 7. CDR3 length: 17 amino acids. The germline gives CDR1 KGHDR, CDR2 SFDVKD. CDR3 amino acids: CATSDSGTGGFQETQYF. CDR3 coding DNA: TGTGCCACCAGTGACTCCGGGACAGGGGGATTCCAAGAGACCCAGTACTTC.

In its sample, this clonotype was seen many times. V is TRBV29-1 and J is TRBJ2-7, with 11 bases matching TRBD2. CDR3 size: 12 residues. Per germline, CDR1 SQVTM and CDR2 ANQGSEA. V trimming: 7 bases; J trimming: 6 bases; junction bases outside the gene matches: 5. CDR3 loop: CSAQLAGVEQYF. The CDR3 DNA reads as TGCAGCGCCCAACTAGCGGGGGTCGAGCAGTACTTC.

This clonotype was observed a handful of times. This chain uses TRBV5-6 with TRBJ2-2; D is perhaps TRBD1 (6 bases). Trimming took off 4 bases at V and 6 bases at J, with 16 bases between the two ends. The CDR3 runs to 15 residues. Germline lookup yields CDR1 SGHDT and CDR2 YYEEEE. The CDR3: CASSKGTLRAGELFF. The CDR3 bases are TGTGCCAGCAGCAAAGGGACACTAAGGGCCGGGGAGCTGTTTTTT.

This clonotype was observed a handful of times. The J gene is TRBJ2-1, the V gene TRBV5-4; 8 bases match TRBD2. V lost 4 bases, J lost 3 bases, and 6 bases stayed unmatched. The CDR3 consists of 15 residues. Germline V gives CDR1 SGHNT, CDR2 YYREEE (reference sequence). Here the CDR3 reads CASSLAGGVYNEQFF. The CDR3 bases are TGTGCCAGCAGCCTGGCGGGAGGCGTCTACAATGAGCAGTTCTTC.

This clonotype was seen at least ten times. The gene calls are TRBV3-1 and TRBJ2-2; 12 nucleotides agree with TRBD2. Germline-derived CDR1 and CDR2 are LGHDT and YNNKEL (reference sequence). CDR3 length equals 17 residues. V lost 0 bases and J lost 3; bases outside the gene matches: 2. CDR3 nucleotides: TGTGCCAGCAGCCAAGATGGACTAGCGGGGTACACCGGGGAGCTGTTTTTT. This sequence encodes CASSQDGLAGYTGELFF.

This clonotype has a handful of counts. The rearrangement uses TRBV28 and TRBJ2-1; a weak D match, TRBD1 (6 bases). Germline values: CDR1 MDHEN, CDR2 SYDVKM. V lost 5 bases to trimming and J lost 4 bases, with 12 bases between them. The CDR3 has 14 residues. In DNA form, the CDR3 reads TGTGCCAGCAGTGGACAGCTTACATACAATGAGCAGTTCTTC. Residues: CASSGQLTYNEQFF.

This clonotype was counted ten times or more. The chain couples TRBV6-4 to TRBJ2-5; TRBD1 matches 11 bases. Germline V lookup: CDR1 MRHNA, CDR2 SNTAGT. The junction had 2 bases not matched to a gene; V was cut back by 3 bases and J by 2 bases. The CDR3 covers 15 residues. CDR3 nucleotide sequence: TGTGCCAGCAGTGAGGGACAGGGGGGACAAGAGACCCAGTACTTC. It codes for CASSEGQGGQETQYF.

The sample holds a few counts of this clonotype. V usage is TRBV6-5 and J usage is TRBJ1-5, with TRBD1 as a possible D gene (6 bases). The CDR3 is made up of 15 amino acids. V was clipped by 4 bases and J by 4 bases, with 14 bases between them. The germline V gene has CDR1 MNHEY and CDR2 SVGAGI. CDR3 residues: CASSSFRGTNQPQHF. The CDR3 DNA reads TGTGCCAGCAGTTCCTTTAGGGGGACTAATCAGCCCCAGCATTTT.

The chain combines TRBV27 with TRBJ2-3; no reliable D call. The CDR3 contains 14 residues. Germline-derived CDR1 and CDR2 are MNHEY and SMNVEV (reference sequence). V was pared by 6 bases and J by 0 bases, with 10 bases between. As DNA, the CDR3 is TGTGCCAGCAGCCTAGATACAAGCACAGATACGCAGTATTTT. Residues: CASSLDTSTDTQYF.

The chain carries TRBV30 and TRBJ2-2; D tentatively fits TRBD1 or TRBD2 (5 bases each). CDR3 length equals 14 residues. In germline, CDR1 is GTSNPN, CDR2 SVGIG (reference sequence). V lost 2 bases, J lost 7 bases, and 14 bases lay in between. The CDR3 protein is CAWSSGPWGGELFF. The CDR3 region has the DNA TGTGCCTGGAGTTCGGGACCGTGGGGCGGGGAGCTGTTTTTT.

J is TRBJ2-7 and V is TRBV20-1; 7 bases match TRBD2. CDR1 and CDR2 (germline): DFQATT, SNEGSKA (reference sequence). The junction had 12 bases not matched to a gene; V was cut back by 7 bases and J by 6 bases. The CDR3 loop spans 13 amino acids. CDR3 sequence (DNA): TGCAGTGTCCCGAGGGAGGGGAAGGGCGAGCAGTACTTC. This translates into CSVPREGKGEQYF.

This clonotype was found a few times. The chain combines TRBV5-1 with TRBJ2-3; D remains ambiguous. The germline V gene has CDR1 SGHRS and CDR2 YFSETQ. The CDR3 is 14 amino acids. V dropped 5 bases and J dropped 0 bases, with 10 bases sitting between them. The CDR3, as DNA: TGCGCCAGCAGTATCAGGTCGAGCACAGATACGCAGTATTTT. This translates into CASSIRSSTDTQYF.

This clonotype occurred a few times. The chain uses TRBV5-1 and TRBJ1-4; TRBD1 matches 10 bases. Trimming cost V 4 bases and J 6 bases; bases outside gene matches: 9. Germline lookup yields CDR1 SGHRS and CDR2 YFSETQ. CDR3 size: 16 residues. The CDR3 loop is CASSPTTGGADEKLFF. CDR3 in DNA: TGCGCCAGCAGCCCAACGACAGGGGGCGCCGATGAAAAACTGTTTTTT.